The present entry profiles one TCR beta chain with its context. This entry comes from a study of blood T cell repertoires in COVID-19. On the study more broadly: The United States, Italy and Spain were the sources of the acute and convalescent COVID-19 samples.

Per the study methods: Amplification of reference gene primers provided the estimated nucleated cell counts. TCRdb's copy holds only in-frame clones and misses some; the assay was immunoSEQ multiplex PCR. V and J calls and clone size are those listed in that table; D and trimming were worked out from the DNA. The sample lists 45,000 to 55,000 clones; around 82% were seen once. The V end was cut by 3 bases, the J end by 7 bases, with 19 bases between. This CDR3 spans 17 amino acids. Germline CDR1 is SGHVS and CDR2 is FQNEAQ. The sample taken for sequencing was peripheral blood. This TCR came from a human donor in a cohort sampled during active COVID-19. This chain uses TRBV7-8 with TRBJ1-6; tentative D call: TRBD1 (6 bases). CDR3 protein: CASSFVAGAGQNSPLHF. CDR3 nucleotides: TGTGCCAGCAGCTTCGTCGCAGGGGCGGGTCAGAATTCACCCCTCCACTTT.